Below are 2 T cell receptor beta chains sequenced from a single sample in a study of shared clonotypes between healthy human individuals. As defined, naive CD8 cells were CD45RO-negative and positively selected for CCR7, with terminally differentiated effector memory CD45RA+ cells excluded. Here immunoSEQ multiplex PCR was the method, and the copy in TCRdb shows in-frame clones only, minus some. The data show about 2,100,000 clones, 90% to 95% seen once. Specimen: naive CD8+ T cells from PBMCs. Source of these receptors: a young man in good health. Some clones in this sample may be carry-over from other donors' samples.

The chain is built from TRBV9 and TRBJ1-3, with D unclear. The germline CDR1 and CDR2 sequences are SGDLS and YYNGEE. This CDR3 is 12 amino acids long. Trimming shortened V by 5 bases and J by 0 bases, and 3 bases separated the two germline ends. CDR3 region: CASRSSGNTIYF. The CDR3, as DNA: TGTGCCAGCAGGAGCTCTGGAAACACCATATATTTT.

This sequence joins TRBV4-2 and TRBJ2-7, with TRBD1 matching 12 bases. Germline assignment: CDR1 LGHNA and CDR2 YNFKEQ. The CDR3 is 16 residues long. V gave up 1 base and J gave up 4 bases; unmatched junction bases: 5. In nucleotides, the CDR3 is TGTGCCAGCAGCCAAGTTGGGACAGGGGGCAGGTACGAGCAGTACTTC. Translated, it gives CASSQVGTGGRYEQYF.